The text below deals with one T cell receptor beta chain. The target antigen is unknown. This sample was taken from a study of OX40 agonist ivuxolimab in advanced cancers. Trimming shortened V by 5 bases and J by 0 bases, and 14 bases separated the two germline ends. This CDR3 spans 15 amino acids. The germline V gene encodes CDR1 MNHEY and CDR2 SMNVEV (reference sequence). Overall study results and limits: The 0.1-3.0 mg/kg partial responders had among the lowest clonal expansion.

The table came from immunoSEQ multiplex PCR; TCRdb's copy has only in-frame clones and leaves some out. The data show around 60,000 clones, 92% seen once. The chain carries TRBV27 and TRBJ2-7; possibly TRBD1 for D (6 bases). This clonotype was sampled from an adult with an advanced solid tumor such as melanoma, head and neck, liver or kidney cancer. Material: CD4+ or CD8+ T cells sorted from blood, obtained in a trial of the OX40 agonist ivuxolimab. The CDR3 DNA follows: TGTGCCAGCAGTCCCCGGGACACGGCCTCCTACGAGCAGTACTTC. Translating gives CASSPRDTASYEQYF.